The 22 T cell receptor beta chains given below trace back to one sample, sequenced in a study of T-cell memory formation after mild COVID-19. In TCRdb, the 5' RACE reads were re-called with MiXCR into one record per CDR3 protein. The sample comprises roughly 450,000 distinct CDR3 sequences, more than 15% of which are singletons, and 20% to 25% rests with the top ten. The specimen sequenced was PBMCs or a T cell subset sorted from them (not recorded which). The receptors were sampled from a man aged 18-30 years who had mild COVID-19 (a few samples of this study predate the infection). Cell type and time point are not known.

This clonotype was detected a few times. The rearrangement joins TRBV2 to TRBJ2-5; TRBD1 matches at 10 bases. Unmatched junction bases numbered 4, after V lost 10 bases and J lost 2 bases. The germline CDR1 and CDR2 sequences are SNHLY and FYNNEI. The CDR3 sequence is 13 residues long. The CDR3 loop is CATLDRGQETQYF. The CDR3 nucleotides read TGTGCCACACTGGACAGGGGGCAAGAGACCCAGTACTTC. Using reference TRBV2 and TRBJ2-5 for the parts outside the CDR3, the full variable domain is EPEVTQTPSHQVTQMGQEVILRCVPISNHLYFYWYRQILGQKVEFLVSFYNNEISEKSEIFDDQFSVERPDGSNFTLKIRSTKLEDSAMYFCATLDRGQETQYFGPGTRLLVL.

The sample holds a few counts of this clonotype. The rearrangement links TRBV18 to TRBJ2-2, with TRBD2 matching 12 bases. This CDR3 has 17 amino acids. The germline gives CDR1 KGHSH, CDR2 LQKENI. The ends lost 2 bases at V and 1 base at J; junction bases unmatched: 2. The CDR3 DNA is TGTGCCAGCTCACCAACGGGACTAGCGGGGAACACCGGGGAGCTGTTTTTT. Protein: CASSPTGLAGNTGELFF.

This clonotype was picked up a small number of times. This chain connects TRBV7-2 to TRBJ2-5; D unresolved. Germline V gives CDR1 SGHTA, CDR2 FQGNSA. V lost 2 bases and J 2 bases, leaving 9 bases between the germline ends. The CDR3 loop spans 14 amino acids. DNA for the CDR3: TGTGCCAGCAGCTTACTCGGCAGACAAGAGACCCAGTACTTC. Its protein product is CASSLLGRQETQYF.

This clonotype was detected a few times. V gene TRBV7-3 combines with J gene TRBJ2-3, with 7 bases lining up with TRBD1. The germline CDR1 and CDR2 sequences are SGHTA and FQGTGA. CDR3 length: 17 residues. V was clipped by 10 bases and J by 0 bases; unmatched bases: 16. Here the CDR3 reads CATADLDRDSSTDTQYF. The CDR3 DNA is TGTGCCACGGCCGACCTAGACAGGGACAGCAGCACAGATACGCAGTATTTT.

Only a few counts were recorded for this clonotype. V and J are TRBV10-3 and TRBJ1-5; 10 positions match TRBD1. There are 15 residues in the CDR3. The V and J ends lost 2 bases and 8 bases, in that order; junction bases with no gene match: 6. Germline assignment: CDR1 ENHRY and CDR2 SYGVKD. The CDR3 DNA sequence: TGTGCCATCAGTGAGAGGGGGACAGGGGTTGAGCCCCAGCATTTT. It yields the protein CAISERGTGVEPQHF.

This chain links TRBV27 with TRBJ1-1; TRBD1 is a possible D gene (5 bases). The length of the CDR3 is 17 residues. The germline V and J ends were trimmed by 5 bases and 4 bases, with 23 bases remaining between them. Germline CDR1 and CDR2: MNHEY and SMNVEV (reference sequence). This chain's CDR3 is CASSPAQGPPVTTEAFF. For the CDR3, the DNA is TGTGCCAGCAGTCCGGCGCAGGGTCCCCCGGTGACCACTGAAGCTTTCTTT.

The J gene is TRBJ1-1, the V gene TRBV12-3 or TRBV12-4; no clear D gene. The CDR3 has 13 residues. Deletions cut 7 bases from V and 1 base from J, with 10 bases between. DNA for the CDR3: TGTGCCAGCAAGCAGGAAGGGAACACTGAAGCTTTCTTT. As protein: CASKQEGNTEAFF.

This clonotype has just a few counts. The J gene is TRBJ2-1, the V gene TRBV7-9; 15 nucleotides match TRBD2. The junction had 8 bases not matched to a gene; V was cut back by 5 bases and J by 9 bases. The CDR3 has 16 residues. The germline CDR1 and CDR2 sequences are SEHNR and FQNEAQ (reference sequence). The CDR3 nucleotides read TGTGCCAGCAGCCCAGTGGGACTAGCGGGAGGTAGTGAGCAGTTCTTC. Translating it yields CASSPVGLAGGSEQFF.

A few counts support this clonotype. The CDR3 loop reads CASSPGPISGNTIYF. CDR3 DNA sequence: TGTGCCAGCAGCCCGGGCCCCATCTCTGGAAACACCATATATTTT. The V call is TRBV4-2, the J call TRBJ1-3; no clear D. V lost 4 bases and J 0 bases, leaving 10 bases between the germline ends. Germline values: CDR1 LGHNA, CDR2 YNFKEQ. The CDR3 sequence is 15 residues long.

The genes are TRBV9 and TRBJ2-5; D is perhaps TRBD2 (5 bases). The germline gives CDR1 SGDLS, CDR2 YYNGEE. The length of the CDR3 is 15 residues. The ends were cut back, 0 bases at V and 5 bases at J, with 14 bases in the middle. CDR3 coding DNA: TGTGCCAGCAGCGTAGAGGCCGGACTCGGGGAGACCCAGTACTTC. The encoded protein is CASSVEAGLGETQYF.

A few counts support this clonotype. DNA for the CDR3: TGTGCCAGCAGTGACAGTCTATATGGCTACACCTTC. This encodes CASSDSLYGYTF. The chain carries TRBV3-1 and TRBJ1-2; a possible D gene is TRBD1 (5 bases). The CDR3 is 12 amino acids. Germline CDR1 is LGHDT and CDR2 is YNNKEL (reference sequence). The V end lost 6 bases, the J end lost 5 bases, and 10 bases lay between the germline ends. Together with reference TRBV3-1 and TRBJ1-2, the CDR3 gives the full variable domain: DTAVSQTPKYLVTQMGNDKSIKCEQNLGHDTMYWYKQDSKKFLKIMFSYNNKELIINETVPNRFSPKSPDKAHLNLHINSLELGDSAVYFCASSDSLYGYTFGSGTRLTVV.

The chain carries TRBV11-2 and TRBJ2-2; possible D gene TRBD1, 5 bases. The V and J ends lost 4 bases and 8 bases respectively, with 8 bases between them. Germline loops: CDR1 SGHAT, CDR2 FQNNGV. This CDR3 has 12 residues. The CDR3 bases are TGTGCCAGCAGCTCGACAGTGGGGGAGCTGTTTTTT. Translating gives CASSSTVGELFF.

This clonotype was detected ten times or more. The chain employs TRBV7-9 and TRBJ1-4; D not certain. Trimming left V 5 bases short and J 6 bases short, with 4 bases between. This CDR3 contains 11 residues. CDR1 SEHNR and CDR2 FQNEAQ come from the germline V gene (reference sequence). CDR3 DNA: TGTGCCAGCAGCACCCATGAAAAACTGTTTTTT. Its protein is CASSTHEKLFF.

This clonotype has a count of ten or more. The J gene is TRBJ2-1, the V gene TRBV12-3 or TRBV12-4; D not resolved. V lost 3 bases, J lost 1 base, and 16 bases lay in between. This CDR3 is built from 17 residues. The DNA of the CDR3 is TGTGCCAGCAGTTTCTTAGGGCCACCTGGTTCCTACAATGAGCAGTTCTTC. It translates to CASSFLGPPGSYNEQFF.

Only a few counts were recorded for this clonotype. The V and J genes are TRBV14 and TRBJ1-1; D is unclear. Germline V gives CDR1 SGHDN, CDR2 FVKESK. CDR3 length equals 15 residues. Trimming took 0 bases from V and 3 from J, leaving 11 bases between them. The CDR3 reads CASSQDAGLDTEAFF. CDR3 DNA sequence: TGTGCCAGCAGCCAAGACGCAGGTCTGGACACTGAAGCTTTCTTT.

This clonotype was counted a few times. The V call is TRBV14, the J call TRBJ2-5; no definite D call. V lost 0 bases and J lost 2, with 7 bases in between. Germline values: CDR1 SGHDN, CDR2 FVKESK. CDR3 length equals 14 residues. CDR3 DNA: TGTGCCAGCAGCCAAGAAGTACATCAAGAGACCCAGTACTTC. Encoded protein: CASSQEVHQETQYF.

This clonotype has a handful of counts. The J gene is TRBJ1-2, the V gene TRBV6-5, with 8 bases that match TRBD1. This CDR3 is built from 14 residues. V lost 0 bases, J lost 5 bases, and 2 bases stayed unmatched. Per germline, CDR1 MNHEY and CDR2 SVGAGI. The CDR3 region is CASSYSTGAYGYTF. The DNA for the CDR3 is TGTGCCAGCAGTTACTCGACAGGGGCATATGGCTACACCTTC.

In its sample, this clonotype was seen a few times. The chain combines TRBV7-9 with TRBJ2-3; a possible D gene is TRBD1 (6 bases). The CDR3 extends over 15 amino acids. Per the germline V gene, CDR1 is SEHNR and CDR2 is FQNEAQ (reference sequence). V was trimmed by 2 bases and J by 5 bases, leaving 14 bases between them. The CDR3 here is CASSLQGWVKDTQYF. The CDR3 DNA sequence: TGTGCCAGCAGCTTACAGGGGTGGGTCAAAGATACGCAGTATTTT.

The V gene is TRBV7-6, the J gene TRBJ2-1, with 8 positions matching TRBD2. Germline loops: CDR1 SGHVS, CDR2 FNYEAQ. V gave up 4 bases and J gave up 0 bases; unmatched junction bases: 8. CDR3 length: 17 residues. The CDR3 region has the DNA TGTGCCAGCAGCTATAACCCCAGCGGGAGCTCCTACAATGAGCAGTTCTTC. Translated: CASSYNPSGSSYNEQFF. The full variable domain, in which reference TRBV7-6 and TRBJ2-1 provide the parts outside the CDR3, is GAGVSQSPRYKVTKRGQDVALRCDPISGHVSLYWYRQALGQGPEFLTYFNYEAQQDKSGLPNDRFSAERPEGSISTLTIQRTEQRDSAMYRCASSYNPSGSSYNEQFFGPGTRLTVL.

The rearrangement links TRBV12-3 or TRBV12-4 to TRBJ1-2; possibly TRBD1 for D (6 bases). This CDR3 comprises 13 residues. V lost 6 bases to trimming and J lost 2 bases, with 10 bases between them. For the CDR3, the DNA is TGTGCCAGCAGAAGTCAGGGGAACTATGGCTACACCTTC. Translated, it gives CASRSQGNYGYTF.

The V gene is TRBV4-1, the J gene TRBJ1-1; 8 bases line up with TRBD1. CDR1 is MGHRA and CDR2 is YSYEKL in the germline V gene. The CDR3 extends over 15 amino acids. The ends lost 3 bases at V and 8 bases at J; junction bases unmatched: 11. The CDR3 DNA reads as TGCGCCAGCAGCCAGGGACAGGCTGTGGCCGTGGAAGCTTTCTTT. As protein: CASSQGQAVAVEAFF.

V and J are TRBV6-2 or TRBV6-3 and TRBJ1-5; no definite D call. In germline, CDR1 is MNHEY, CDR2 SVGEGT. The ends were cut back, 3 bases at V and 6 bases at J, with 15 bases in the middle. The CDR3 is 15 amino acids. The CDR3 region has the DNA TGTGCCAGCAGTTATACAAAAACGTCGGGTCAGCCCCAGCATTTT. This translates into CASSYTKTSGQPQHF.